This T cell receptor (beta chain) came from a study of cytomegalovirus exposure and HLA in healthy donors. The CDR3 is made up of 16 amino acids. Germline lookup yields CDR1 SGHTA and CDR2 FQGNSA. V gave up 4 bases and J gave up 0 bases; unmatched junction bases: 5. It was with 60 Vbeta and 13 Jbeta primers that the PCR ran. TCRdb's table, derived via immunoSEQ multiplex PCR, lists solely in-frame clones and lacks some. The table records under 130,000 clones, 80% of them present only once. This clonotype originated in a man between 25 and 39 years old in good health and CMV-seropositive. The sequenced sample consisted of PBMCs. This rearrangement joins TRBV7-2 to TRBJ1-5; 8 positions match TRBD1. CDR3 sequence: CASSSHRGSSNQPQHF. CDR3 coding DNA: TGTGCCAGCAGCTCTCACAGGGGGTCTAGCAATCAGCCCCAGCATTTT.